This section outlines one T cell receptor (beta chain) sequence together with its context. Its antigen is as yet unknown. CDR1 SGHVS and CDR2 FQNEAQ come from the germline V gene. This CDR3 spans 13 amino acids. The ends were cut back, 4 bases at V and 4 bases at J, with 10 bases in the middle. Expansion with viral peptide pools was applied to antigen-specific CD4+ T cells by the ViraFEST assay prior to sequencing. After more than 8 days in culture, the CD4+ T cells were isolated. These data come from a study of vaccination effects on CD4 cells after COVID-19. Data came from immunoSEQ multiplex PCR; TCRdb stores just in-frame clones and leaves some out. The sample comprises about 79,000 clones, 60% to 80% of which are singletons, and approximately 1.7% rests with the top ten.

This rearrangement joins TRBV7-8 to TRBJ1-1, with a possible D match to TRBD1 (6 bases). The TCR originated in a human donor who received a COVID-19 vaccine. The sequenced sample was CD4+ T cells from PBMCs cultured with HCoV-229E spike peptides, obtained before COVID-19 vaccination. CDR3 residues: CASSYTGPTEAFF. CDR3 coding DNA: TGTGCCAGCAGCTATACAGGGCCCACTGAAGCTTTCTTT.